The entry below describes one T cell receptor (beta chain). Repertoires were generated with immunoSEQ multiplex PCR, while TCRdb's copy carries only in-frame clones and drops some. The sample holds over 2 million clones; 85% to 95% are singletons and the top ten take 0.3% to 0.4%. The CDR3 length is 14 residues. CDR1 is SGHDN and CDR2 is FVKESK in the germline V gene. V shed 6 bases and J shed 6 bases, with 15 bases lying between them. The data were obtained in a study of shared clonotypes between healthy human individuals. Healthy HIV-negative adults with no recent acute infections or vaccinations were recruited as donors.

The clonotype originates from a young man in good health. Some clones in this sample may be carry-over from other donors' samples. The sample taken for sequencing was naive CD4+ T cells from PBMCs. Subset described: CD45RA+ positively selected. The chain employs TRBV14 and TRBJ2-1; no clear D. The CDR3 reads CASSPTHIINEQFF. DNA for the CDR3: TGTGCCAGCAGTCCAACCCATATTATCAATGAGCAGTTCTTC. Drawing the rest from reference TRBV14 and TRBJ2-1, the complete variable domain is EAGVTQFPSHSVIEKGQTVTLRCDPISGHDNLYWYRRVMGKEIKFLLHFVKESKQDESGMPNNRFLAERTGGTYSTLKVQPAELEDSGVYFCASSPTHIINEQFFGPGTRLTVL.